The 20 T cell receptor beta chains reported below all come from one sample, sequenced in a study of identical twins listed by TCRdb under 2016. The library relied on 5' RACE. The data were produced on an Illumina HiSeq 2000. Clones were called with MiXCR by TCRdb after fastp trimmed the public reads at Q25, and only in-frame beta chains were retained. For every CDR3 protein sequence, its rows merge into one entry that carries the most common genes and DNA. The sample yields hundreds of thousands of distinct CDR3 sequences; over 8.5% were counted once. The ten largest clones take up 0.98% of the sample. The same data also contributed to another study, on yellow fever vaccine responses in identical twins.

The sequencing input was PBMCs. The source of these receptors is a woman aged 18-29 years in good health.

Only a few counts were recorded for this clonotype. This chain joins TRBV28 and TRBJ2-5; 7 bases fit TRBD1. The CDR3 totals 15 residues. From germline, CDR1 is MDHEN and CDR2 SYDVKM. The trim removed 5 bases at V and 3 bases at J, leaving 9 bases unmatched. The CDR3 DNA sequence: TGTGCCAGCAGTCCCCAACAGGGGCGAAAAGAGACCCAGTACTTC. This encodes CASSPQQGRKETQYF.

The chain recombines TRBV12-3 or TRBV12-4 with TRBJ2-7; no reliable D call. The ends were cut back, 4 bases at V and 3 bases at J, with 13 bases in the middle. This CDR3 comprises 14 residues. CDR3 sequence: CASSSDKRNYEQYF. Written as DNA, the CDR3 is TGTGCCAGCAGTTCCGACAAGCGTAACTACGAGCAGTACTTC.

This clonotype was seen more than once but under ten times. The chain is built from TRBV6-2 or TRBV6-3 and TRBJ2-7, with D possibly matching TRBD2 (6 bases). The CDR3 length is 15 residues. V lost 6 bases and J 2 bases, leaving 17 bases between the germline ends. Germline V lookup: CDR1 MNHEY, CDR2 SVGEGT. The CDR3: CASSLGLPQTYEQYF. For the CDR3, the DNA is TGTGCCAGCAGCCTAGGACTACCTCAAACCTACGAGCAGTACTTC.

This clonotype was counted between two and nine times. The chain joins TRBV7-9 to TRBJ2-1; D is perhaps TRBD2 (6 bases). The germline V gene encodes CDR1 SEHNR and CDR2 FQNEAQ (reference sequence). This CDR3 has 14 residues. The V end lost 5 bases, the J end lost 8 bases, and 16 bases lay between the germline ends. Written as DNA, the CDR3 is TGTGCCAGCAGCCGAGGAGCGGGTGGATATGAGCAGTTCTTC. It encodes CASSRGAGGYEQFF.

The chain combines TRBV20-1 with TRBJ2-7; tentative D call: TRBD2 (6 bases). V shed 5 bases and J shed 4 bases, with 24 bases lying between them. The CDR3 length is 16 residues. CDR1 is DFQATT and CDR2 is SNEGSKA in the germline V gene (reference sequence). The DNA of the CDR3 is TGCAGTGCTCCTAGCGCCGCCGGGACCCCTTCATACGAGCAGTACTTC. Translation: CSAPSAAGTPSYEQYF.

This clonotype was seen repeatedly, ten times or more. The chain carries TRBV7-9 and TRBJ2-1; the match to TRBD2 covers 7 bases. The junction had 2 bases not matched to a gene; V was cut back by 1 base and J by 5 bases. The germline V gene encodes CDR1 SEHNR and CDR2 FQNEAQ (reference sequence). The CDR3 is 14 residues long. The DNA for the CDR3 is TGTGCCAGCAGCTTAGTAGGGACTAACAATGAGCAGTTCTTC. It is translated as CASSLVGTNNEQFF.

This clonotype was recorded many times. The chain joins TRBV12-3 or TRBV12-4 to TRBJ2-3, with D possibly TRBD1 on 6 matching bases. V lost 5 bases, J lost 3 bases, and 12 bases lay in between. The CDR3 is 14 amino acids. The CDR3 nucleotides read TGTGCCAGCAGTGGGGACACCAGAACAGATACGCAGTATTTT. Translation gives CASSGDTRTDTQYF.

This rearrangement joins TRBV29-1 to TRBJ1-1; TRBD1 is a possible D gene (6 bases). Germline V CDR1 and CDR2: SQVTM, ANQGSEA. The CDR3 loop spans 15 amino acids. Trimming took 2 bases from V and 3 from J, leaving 16 bases between them. The CDR3 sequence: CSVERWAGDDTEAFF. CDR3 coding DNA: TGCAGCGTTGAAAGGTGGGCAGGGGATGACACTGAAGCTTTCTTT.

J is TRBJ2-5 and V is TRBV30, with D hard to call. With 4 bases removed from V and 4 bases from J, the gap between germline ends came to 16 bases. Germline V CDR1 and CDR2: GTSNPN, SVGIG (reference sequence). The CDR3 consists of 14 residues. CDR3 protein: CAWTPSAGLETQYF. For the CDR3, the DNA is TGTGCCTGGACCCCATCCGCCGGGTTAGAGACCCAGTACTTC.

Ten or more counts support this clonotype. The chain carries TRBV28 and TRBJ2-1; D could derive from TRBD1 or TRBD2 (5 bases each). Germline V gives CDR1 MDHEN, CDR2 SYDVKM. The ends were cut back, 5 bases at V and 4 bases at J, with 15 bases in the middle. The CDR3 totals 15 residues. The CDR3 nucleotides read TGTGCCAGCAGTGGTCCGTTGGGACCGTACAATGAGCAGTTCTTC. The encoded protein is CASSGPLGPYNEQFF. The full variable domain, rest sourced from reference TRBV28 and TRBJ2-1, is DVKVTQSSRYLVKRTGEKVFLECVQDMDHENMFWYRQDPGLGLRLIYFSYDVKMKEKGDIPEGYSVSREKKERFSLILESASTNQTSMYLCASSGPLGPYNEQFFGPGTRLTVL.

This chain uses TRBV20-1 with TRBJ2-7, with TRBD2 identical over 8 bases. CDR1 is DFQATT, CDR2 SNEGSKA, per germline (reference sequence). This CDR3 is built from 14 residues. Trimming removed 6 bases from V and 0 bases from J; junction bases left unmatched: 7. The DNA for the CDR3 is TGCAGTGCGCGGGGGGCTAGCGGCTCCTACGAGCAGTACTTC. This encodes CSARGASGSYEQYF.

This clonotype was seen more than once but under ten times. The genes are TRBV27 and TRBJ2-7; 11 bases fit TRBD2. Unmatched junction bases numbered 12, after V lost 6 bases and J lost 5 bases. The CDR3 extends over 16 amino acids. From germline, CDR1 is MNHEY and CDR2 SMNVEV (reference sequence). CDR3 amino acids: CASSPLAGGPRDEQYF. The CDR3, as DNA: TGTGCCAGCAGCCCCTTAGCGGGAGGGCCCCGAGACGAGCAGTACTTC.

Points on this clonotype: One end of the junction varies from germline; a read error may be responsible. The rearrangement joins TRBV20-1 to TRBJ2-1; D may be TRBD1 (6 bases). The germline gives CDR1 DFQATT, CDR2 SNEGSKA (reference sequence). The length of the CDR3 is 17 residues. CDR3 loop: CCASHPDRPDSYNEQFF. The CDR3 DNA sequence: TGCTGTGCTAGTCACCCGGACAGACCAGACTCCTACAATGAGCAGTTCTTC.

The J gene is TRBJ2-7, the V gene TRBV5-5; TRBD1 agrees at 7 bases. CDR1 and CDR2 from the germline V gene are SGHKS and YYEKEE (reference sequence). The CDR3 covers 15 residues. Unmatched junction bases numbered 5, after V lost 0 bases and J lost 2 bases. This chain's CDR3 is CASSLAGTVTYEQYF. The CDR3 DNA follows: TGTGCCAGCAGCTTGGCCGGGACAGTAACCTACGAGCAGTACTTC.

The genes are TRBV7-9 and TRBJ2-2; a possible D gene is TRBD2 (5 bases). The germline gives CDR1 SEHNR, CDR2 FQNEAQ (reference sequence). This CDR3 is built from 16 residues. V lost 5 bases to trimming and J lost 3 bases, with 16 bases between them. CDR3: CASSHLLREYTGELFF. The DNA for the CDR3 is TGTGCCAGCAGCCACCTCCTCCGGGAATACACCGGGGAGCTGTTTTTT.

This clonotype showed up many times. The rearrangement links TRBV11-2 to TRBJ2-5; 11 nucleotides match TRBD1. This CDR3 comprises 15 residues. Per germline, CDR1 SGHAT and CDR2 FQNNGV. After removal of 4 bases from V and 2 bases from J, the junction contained 3 bases not matched to a gene. Here the CDR3 reads CASSSRDRGQETQYF. CDR3 nucleotide sequence: TGTGCCAGCAGCTCTCGGGACAGGGGGCAAGAGACCCAGTACTTC.

This clonotype came up a few times. The rearrangement joins TRBV10-1 to TRBJ2-7; 7 nucleotides align to TRBD2. The V gene end was trimmed by 6 bases and the J gene end by 2 bases; junction bases not matched to a gene: 7. Per the germline V gene, CDR1 is WNHNN and CDR2 is SYGVQD (reference sequence). This CDR3 is built from 14 residues. The CDR3 sequence is CASSPSGQAYEQYF. The CDR3 coding sequence is TGCGCCAGCAGCCCTAGCGGCCAGGCCTACGAGCAGTACTTC.

The chain couples TRBV12-3 or TRBV12-4 to TRBJ2-1; tentatively, D is TRBD1 or TRBD2 (5 bases each). V was clipped by 1 base and J by 5 bases, with 12 bases between them. The CDR3 is 15 amino acids. This CDR3 reads CASSLDGAGDNEQFF. As DNA, the CDR3 is TGTGCCAGCAGTTTAGATGGGGCGGGTGACAATGAGCAGTTCTTC.

This clonotype was detected a few times. J is TRBJ2-5 and V is TRBV2; a possible D gene is TRBD2 (5 bases). The V gene lost 5 bases and the J gene lost 9 bases, with 10 bases spanning the gap. Per the germline V gene, CDR1 is SNHLY and CDR2 is FYNNEI. This CDR3 has 11 amino acids. As DNA, the CDR3 is TGTGCCAGCAGTAAGCCCGGGGCCCAGTACTTC. As protein: CASSKPGAQYF.

V usage is TRBV5-1 and J usage is TRBJ2-3; 10 bases are a match to TRBD1. CDR1 SGHRS and CDR2 YFSETQ come from the germline V gene. This CDR3 contains 16 residues. V lost 4 bases, J lost 0 bases, and 5 bases stayed unmatched. CDR3 coding DNA: TGCGCCAGCAGCCCCCGGACAGGGGGAAGCACAGATACGCAGTATTTT. This translates into CASSPRTGGSTDTQYF.